These 14 T cell receptor beta chains share one sample of origin, sequenced in a study of T cell responses to AZD1222 COVID-19 vaccine. Here immunoSEQ multiplex PCR was the method, and the copy in TCRdb shows in-frame clones only, minus some. The data show some 140,000 clones, about 87% seen once. Sequencing used peripheral blood, obtained on day 0 of AZD1222 vaccination. These receptors came from an adult in good health.

The V gene is TRBV7-3, the J gene TRBJ2-1; 14 nucleotides line up with TRBD2. The V gene end was trimmed by 5 bases and the J gene end by 7 bases; junction bases not matched to a gene: 10. The CDR3 extends over 17 amino acids. The germline V gene has CDR1 SGHTA and CDR2 FQGTGA. The CDR3 loop reads CASSAQGLAGAENEQFF. The CDR3 DNA reads as TGTGCCAGCAGCGCCCAGGGACTAGCGGGAGCAGAAAATGAGCAGTTCTTC.

This sequence joins TRBV27 and TRBJ2-1; 13 nucleotides align to TRBD2. Germline V gives CDR1 MNHEY, CDR2 SMNVEV (reference sequence). V lost 2 bases, J lost 4 bases, and 8 bases stayed unmatched. This CDR3 is built from 18 residues. The CDR3 DNA is TGTGCCAGCAGTTTACTACCCCGGACTAGCGGGGGTTACAATGAGCAGTTCTTC. Translating it yields CASSLLPRTSGGYNEQFF.

The rearrangement links TRBV5-1 to TRBJ1-1, with D unresolved. The CDR3 spans 11 residues. V dropped 4 bases and J dropped 3 bases, with 4 bases sitting between them. Per the germline V gene, CDR1 is SGHRS and CDR2 is YFSETQ. Here the CDR3 DNA reads TGCGCCAGCAGCCAACACACTGAAGCTTTCTTT. Translation: CASSQHTEAFF.

V usage is TRBV19 and J usage is TRBJ2-2, with D possibly matching TRBD1 (5 bases). CDR1 LNHDA and CDR2 SQIVND come from the germline V gene (reference sequence). The V end lost 7 bases, the J end lost 4 bases, and 7 bases lay between the germline ends. This CDR3 has 12 amino acids. CDR3 sequence: CASTGFTGELFF. The CDR3 nucleotides are TGTGCCAGTACAGGGTTCACCGGGGAGCTGTTTTTT. The full variable domain, with the rest looked up from reference TRBV19 and TRBJ2-2, is DGGITQSPKYLFRKEGQNVTLSCEQNLNHDAMYWYRQDPGQGLRLIYYSQIVNDFQKGDIAEGYSVSREKKESFPLTVTSAQKNPTAFYLCASTGFTGELFFGEGSRLTVL.

V and J are TRBV6-5 and TRBJ1-2; D ambiguous. The CDR3 totals 12 residues. Germline assignment: CDR1 MNHEY and CDR2 SVGAGI. Trimming left V 5 bases short and J 1 base short, with 5 bases between. CDR3 nucleotide sequence: TGTGCCAGCAGTCGAAGTAACTATGGCTACACCTTC. This encodes CASSRSNYGYTF.

The chain has TRBV29-1 and TRBJ2-3, with TRBD1 identical over 11 bases. CDR1 and CDR2 from the germline V gene are SQVTM and ANQGSEA. V dropped 8 bases and J dropped 1; count of bases not matched to a gene: 2. The CDR3 contains 13 residues. The CDR3 sequence: CSMGQGGTDTQYF. CDR3 nucleotide sequence: TGCAGCATGGGACAGGGGGGCACAGATACGCAGTATTTT.

V is TRBV6-6 and J is TRBJ1-1; TRBD1 aligns across 8 bases. The CDR3 is 15 amino acids. CDR1 and CDR2 from the germline V gene are MNHNY and SVGAGI (reference sequence). V trimming: 5 bases; J trimming: 1 base; junction bases outside the gene matches: 6. CDR3 bases: TGTGCCAGCAGTCCCCCCGGGACAGGGAACACTGAAGCTTTCTTT. Amino acid sequence: CASSPPGTGNTEAFF.

V usage is TRBV28 and J usage is TRBJ1-6; TRBD1 agrees at 10 bases. The junction had 3 bases not matched to a gene; V was cut back by 3 bases and J by 10 bases. This CDR3 is 14 amino acids long. Germline V gene data show CDR1 as MDHEN and CDR2 as SYDVKM. Here the CDR3 DNA reads TGTGCCAGCAGTTTTGGGACAGGGGTGTCACCCCTCCACTTT. Translated: CASSFGTGVSPLHF.

This chain connects TRBV7-8 to TRBJ1-2, with 7 bases lining up with TRBD1. The CDR3 loop spans 13 amino acids. Germline trimming cut 3 bases from V and 8 bases from J; bases unmatched to any gene: 6. CDR1 SGHVS and CDR2 FQNEAQ come from the germline V gene. Here the CDR3 DNA reads TGTGCCAGCAGCTTCAGACAGGGTGGGGGCTACACCTTC. Its protein product is CASSFRQGGGYTF.

The chain joins TRBV14 to TRBJ2-7; D is perhaps TRBD1 (7 bases). The CDR3 runs 17 residues. Germline V lookup: CDR1 SGHDN, CDR2 FVKESK. V was cut by 7 bases and J by 2 bases, with 24 bases left in between. The CDR3 nucleotides read TGTGCCAGCACCCAGGGGGGCCTTCCTCCTCAACCCTACGAGCAGTACTTC. It translates to CASTQGGLPPQPYEQYF.

The chain employs TRBV2 and TRBJ1-3; no firm D call. The germline V gene encodes CDR1 SNHLY and CDR2 FYNNEI. This CDR3 region has 13 residues. V was trimmed by 4 bases and J by 3 bases, leaving 7 bases between them. The CDR3 region is CASSGGNGNTIYF. DNA of the CDR3: TGTGCCAGCAGTGGGGGAAATGGAAACACCATATATTTT.

The chain combines TRBV24-1 with TRBJ2-1; D is ambiguous. CDR1 and CDR2 from the germline V gene are KGHDR and SFDVKD. V was cut by 9 bases and J by 14 bases, with 22 bases left in between. CDR3 length: 13 amino acids. CDR3 loop: CATEDPLFEVEFF. The DNA for the CDR3 is TGTGCCACCGAAGACCCCCTATTTGAGGTTGAGTTCTTC.

The V and J genes are TRBV3-1 (or the pseudogene TRBV3-2) and TRBJ1-6; D unclear. The CDR3 loop spans 17 amino acids. Germline CDR1 is LGHDT and CDR2 is YNNKEL (reference sequence). The V gene lost 2 bases and the J gene lost 6 bases, with 17 bases spanning the gap. The CDR3: CASSQRGAAGLNSPLHF. The CDR3 DNA follows: TGTGCCAGCAGCCAACGGGGAGCGGCAGGACTTAATTCACCCCTCCACTTT.

The genes are TRBV15 and TRBJ2-1; D is perhaps TRBD2 (6 bases). Trimming removed 2 bases from V and 4 bases from J, with 18 bases in between. The CDR3 is 17 residues long. The germline gives CDR1 LNHNV, CDR2 YYDKDF (reference sequence). CDR3 bases: TGTGCCACCAGCAGAACGAAGGTACTAGCTCCGTACAATGAGCAGTTCTTC. Its translation: CATSRTKVLAPYNEQFF.